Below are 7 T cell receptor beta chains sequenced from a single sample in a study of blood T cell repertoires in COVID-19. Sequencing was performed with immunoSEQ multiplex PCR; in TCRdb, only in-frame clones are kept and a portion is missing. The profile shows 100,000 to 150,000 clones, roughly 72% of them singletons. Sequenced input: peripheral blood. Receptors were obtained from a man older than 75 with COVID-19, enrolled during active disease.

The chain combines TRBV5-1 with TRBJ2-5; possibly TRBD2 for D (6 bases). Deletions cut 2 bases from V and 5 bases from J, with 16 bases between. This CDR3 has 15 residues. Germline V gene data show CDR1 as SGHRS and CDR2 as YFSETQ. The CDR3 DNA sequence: TGCGCCAGCAGCTTAGAGCCGGCGGGGATTGAGACCCAGTACTTC. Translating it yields CASSLEPAGIETQYF.

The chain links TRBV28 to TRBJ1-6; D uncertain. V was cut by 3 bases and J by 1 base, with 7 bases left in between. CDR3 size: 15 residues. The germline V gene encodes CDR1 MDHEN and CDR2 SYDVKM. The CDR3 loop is CASSFSRSYNSPLHF. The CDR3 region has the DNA TGTGCCAGCAGTTTTAGTAGATCCTATAATTCACCCCTCCACTTT.

The CDR3 loop is CASSPGLAGTDSEQFF. CDR3 DNA: TGTGCCAGCAGCCCCGGACTAGCGGGAACGGACAGTGAGCAGTTCTTC. This sequence joins TRBV3-1 (or the pseudogene TRBV3-2) and TRBJ2-1; the match to TRBD2 covers 12 bases. Germline V gene lookup returns CDR1 LGHDT and CDR2 YNNKEL (reference sequence). This CDR3 spans 16 amino acids. Trimming at V came to 4 bases and at J to 9 bases, leaving 10 bases not matched to a gene.

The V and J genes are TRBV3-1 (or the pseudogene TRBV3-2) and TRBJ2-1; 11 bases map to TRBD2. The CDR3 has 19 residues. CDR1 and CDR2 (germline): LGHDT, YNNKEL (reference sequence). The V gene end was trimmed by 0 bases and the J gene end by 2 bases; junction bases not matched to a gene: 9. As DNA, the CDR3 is TGTGCCAGCAGCCAAGATCTAGGTAGCGGGAGGGATGCCTACAATGAGCAGTTCTTC. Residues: CASSQDLGSGRDAYNEQFF.

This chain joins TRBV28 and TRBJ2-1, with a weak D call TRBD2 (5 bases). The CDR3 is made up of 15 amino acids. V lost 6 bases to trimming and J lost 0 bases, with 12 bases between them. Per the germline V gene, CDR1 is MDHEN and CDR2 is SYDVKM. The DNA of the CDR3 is TGTGCCAGCAGCAGACTAACGAGCTCCTACAATGAGCAGTTCTTC. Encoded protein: CASSRLTSSYNEQFF.

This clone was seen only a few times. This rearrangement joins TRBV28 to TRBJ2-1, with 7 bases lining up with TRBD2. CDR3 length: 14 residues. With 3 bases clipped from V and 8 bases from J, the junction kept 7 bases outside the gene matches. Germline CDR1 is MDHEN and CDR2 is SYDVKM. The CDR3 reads CASSLAGAMDEQFF. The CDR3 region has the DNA TGTGCCAGCAGTTTGGCGGGAGCTATGGATGAGCAGTTCTTC.

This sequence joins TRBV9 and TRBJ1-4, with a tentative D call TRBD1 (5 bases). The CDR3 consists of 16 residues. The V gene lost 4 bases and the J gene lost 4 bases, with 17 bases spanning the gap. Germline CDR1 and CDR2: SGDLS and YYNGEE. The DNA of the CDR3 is TGTGCCAGCAGCTCTGGGACGGGAGGTGGTAATGAAAAACTGTTTTTT. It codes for CASSSGTGGGNEKLFF.